Below, 14 T cell receptor beta chains from the same sample are listed, as sequenced in a study of blood T cell repertoires in COVID-19. Only in-frame clones appear in the TCRdb table, and some are missing; sequencing was by immunoSEQ multiplex PCR. Here the sample spans a few hundred thousand clones, about 68% being singletons. Sequenced: peripheral blood. The receptors were sampled from a woman over 75 with acute or convalescent COVID-19.

This sequence joins TRBV5-1 and TRBJ2-7; 8 bases map to TRBD1. Trimming cost V 0 bases and J 3 bases; bases outside gene matches: 5. Germline values: CDR1 SGHRS, CDR2 YFSETQ. This CDR3 has 15 residues. The CDR3 spells CASSLDGQGGYEQYF. CDR3 nucleotides: TGCGCCAGCAGCTTGGACGGACAGGGCGGCTACGAGCAGTACTTC. Together with reference TRBV5-1 and TRBJ2-7, the CDR3 gives the full variable domain: KAGVTQTPRYLIKTRGQQVTLSCSPISGHRSVSWYQQTPGQGLQFLFEYFSETQRNKGNFPGRFSGRQFSNSRSEMNVSTLELGDSALYLCASSLDGQGGYEQYFGPGTRLTVT.

The CDR3 coding sequence is TGTGCCAGCAGCTTGTTTACTAGCGGGAGCACCGGGGAGCTGTTTTTT. It is translated as CASSLFTSGSTGELFF. The V call is TRBV5-6, the J call TRBJ2-2; TRBD2 matches at 11 bases. J gave up 4 bases and V 1 base, and 3 bases lay outside the gene matches. CDR1 SGHDT and CDR2 YYEEEE come from the germline V gene. CDR3 length equals 16 residues.

The chain joins TRBV9 to TRBJ1-2; TRBD1 matches at 10 bases. Trimming at V came to 1 base and at J to 4 bases, leaving 4 bases not matched to a gene. Per the germline V gene, CDR1 is SGDLS and CDR2 is YYNGEE. This CDR3 region has 15 residues. The CDR3 region has the DNA TGTGCCAGCAGCGTAAGGACAGGGGGGGCCTATGGCTACACCTTC. This gives the protein CASSVRTGGAYGYTF.

J is TRBJ2-6 and V is TRBV7-9; 12 positions match TRBD1. Germline assignment: CDR1 SEHNR and CDR2 FQNEAQ (reference sequence). The V segment lost 5 bases and the J segment 0 bases; nucleotides outside the gene matches: 5. This CDR3 is built from 18 residues. CDR3 DNA sequence: TGTGCCAGCAGCACCGGGACAGGGGGCGTCTCTGGGGCCAACGTCCTGACTTTC. Translated, it gives CASSTGTGGVSGANVLTF.

This sequence joins TRBV15 and TRBJ2-1; possibly TRBD1 for D (6 bases). This CDR3 is 14 amino acids long. CDR1 LNHNV and CDR2 YYDKDF come from the germline V gene (reference sequence). V lost 4 bases, J lost 5 bases, and 12 bases lay in between. The CDR3 region has the DNA TGTGCCACCAGCACCTACGGACAGAACAATGAGCAGTTCTTC. It is translated as CATSTYGQNNEQFF.

The chain is built from TRBV7-9 and TRBJ1-3; 7 nucleotides line up with TRBD1. The trim removed 1 base at V and 3 bases at J, leaving 3 bases unmatched. Germline loops: CDR1 SEHNR, CDR2 FQNEAQ (reference sequence). This CDR3 is built from 15 residues. DNA for the CDR3: TGTGCCAGCAGCTTAGGAGGGGGCGGTGGAAACACCATATATTTT. It translates to CASSLGGGGGNTIYF.

This sequence joins TRBV27 and TRBJ1-5; 7 positions match TRBD1. Looked up from germline, CDR1 is MNHEY and CDR2 is SMNVEV (reference sequence). Trimming took 5 bases from V and 6 from J; bases not matched to a gene: 7. The CDR3 contains 14 residues. CDR3 bases: TGTGCCAGCAGTGGCAGGGGGACGGGTCAGCCCCAGCATTTT. This codes for CASSGRGTGQPQHF.

The chain links TRBV5-6 to TRBJ1-2; no reliable D call. The germline V gene encodes CDR1 SGHDT and CDR2 YYEEEE. Trimming left V 3 bases short and J 2 bases short, with 8 bases between. The length of the CDR3 is 13 residues. CDR3 sequence reads: CASSYGENYGYTF. CDR3 coding DNA: TGTGCCAGCAGCTACGGTGAGAACTATGGCTACACCTTC.

The chain has TRBV4-1 and TRBJ2-7; TRBD2 might be the D (5 bases). This CDR3 has 16 residues. The V and J ends lost 0 bases and 2 bases respectively, with 14 bases between them. The germline gives CDR1 MGHRA, CDR2 YSYEKL. The CDR3 reads CASSQDLGRAPYEQYF. The CDR3 DNA reads TGCGCCAGCAGCCAAGATCTAGGGAGAGCTCCCTACGAGCAGTACTTC.

This chain uses TRBV29-1 with TRBJ1-1, with D perhaps TRBD1 (5 bases). Germline V CDR1 and CDR2: SQVTM, ANQGSEA. The CDR3 is made up of 15 amino acids. With 7 bases removed from V and 1 base from J, the gap between germline ends came to 19 bases. In nucleotides, the CDR3 is TGCAGCGCACGACAGTTTAACGTGAAGAACACTGAAGCTTTCTTT. Translation: CSARQFNVKNTEAFF.

The CDR3 nucleotides read TGTGCCAGCAGTTCGGACAGGGGCTATGGCTACACCTTC. Its translation is CASSSDRGYGYTF. The V gene is TRBV6-2 or TRBV6-3, the J gene TRBJ1-2; 9 nucleotides line up with TRBD1. The CDR3 has 13 residues. Germline trimming cut 4 bases from V and 4 bases from J; bases unmatched to any gene: 1. From germline, CDR1 is MNHEY and CDR2 SVGEGT.

The gene calls are TRBV3-1 (or the pseudogene TRBV3-2) and TRBJ1-1, with 7 nucleotides matching TRBD1. Trimming at V came to 5 bases and at J to 1 base, leaving 13 bases not matched to a gene. The CDR3 consists of 17 residues. CDR1 LGHDT and CDR2 YNNKEL come from the germline V gene (reference sequence). The CDR3: CASSATGTVITNTEAFF. For the CDR3, the DNA is TGTGCCAGCAGCGCAACCGGGACAGTCATCACGAACACTGAAGCTTTCTTT.

This chain uses TRBV6-1 with TRBJ1-4; 10 bases agree with TRBD1. Trimming at V came to 4 bases and at J to 0 bases, leaving 11 bases not matched to a gene. Germline CDR1 is MNHNS and CDR2 is SASEGT. The CDR3 consists of 19 residues. CDR3 amino acids: CASSGNAGQGLTTNEKLFF. In DNA, the CDR3 is TGTGCCAGCAGTGGGAACGCGGGACAGGGGTTGACAACTAATGAAAAACTGTTTTTT.

The chain uses TRBV7-2 and TRBJ2-1; 8 nucleotides line up with TRBD2. Germline CDR1 reads SGHTA; CDR2 reads FQGNSA. V lost 1 base, J lost 5 bases, and 7 bases stayed unmatched. The CDR3 loop spans 16 amino acids. The CDR3 sequence is CASSLGSGGPHNEQFF. CDR3 coding DNA: TGTGCCAGCAGCTTAGGGAGCGGGGGCCCTCACAATGAGCAGTTCTTC.